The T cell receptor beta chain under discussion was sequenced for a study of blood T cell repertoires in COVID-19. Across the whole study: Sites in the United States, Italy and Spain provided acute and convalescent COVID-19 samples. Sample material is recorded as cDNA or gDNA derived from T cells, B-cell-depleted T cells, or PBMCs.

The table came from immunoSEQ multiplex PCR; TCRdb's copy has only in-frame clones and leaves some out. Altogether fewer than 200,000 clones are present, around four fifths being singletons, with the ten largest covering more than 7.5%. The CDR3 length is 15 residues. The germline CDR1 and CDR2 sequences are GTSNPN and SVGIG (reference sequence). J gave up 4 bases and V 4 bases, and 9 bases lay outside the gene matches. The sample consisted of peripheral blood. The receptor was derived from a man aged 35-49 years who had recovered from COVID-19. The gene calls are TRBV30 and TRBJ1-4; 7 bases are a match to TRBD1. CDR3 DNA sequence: TGTGCCTGGAACGCCGGGACAGCCCTTAATGAAAAACTGTTTTTT. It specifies CAWNAGTALNEKLFF.